Listed below are T cell receptor beta chains from one sample, sequenced in a study of T cell clonotyping in hematopoietic cell transplantation. The assay was immunoSEQ multiplex PCR, and TCRdb's table has in-frame clones only and misses some. Here the sample spans 10,000 to 15,000 clones, roughly 90% being singletons. Source: PBMCs, taken 100 days after allogeneic stem cell transplant. These receptors all stem from a female patient in her fifties who had an allogeneic stem cell transplant from an unrelated donor, so the T cells may come from the graft donor. Some clones in this sample may be carry-over from other donors' samples. Each CDR3 is given with its conserved first and last residue. The D gene is left open where the match is weak. Where a row states a size, it is once, few, many or the class of an expanded clone; other rows omit it.

>13|TRBJ1-1|NA|NA|TRBV7-3
TGTGCCAGCAGCCAAACCTTGAACACTGAAGCTTTCTTT
CASSQTLNTEAFF
>13|TRBJ2-7|NA|NA|TRBV6-5
TGTGCCAGCAGAGTTGGGGGTACGTACGAGCAGTACTTC
CASRVGGTYEQYF
>11|TRBJ2-5|NA|NA|TRBV29-1
TGCAGCGTTGGTGGGGATGAGACCCAGTACTTC
CSVGGDETQYF
>16|TRBJ1-4|NA|TRBD1|TRBV4-3
TGCGCCAGCAGCCAAGCATGGGGGACAGGGACCGAAAAACTGTTTTTT
CASSQAWGTGTEKLFF
>16|TRBJ1-2|NA|NA|TRBV2
TGTGCCAGCAGTGAAGCGCTTCCGGGGCCACCATATGGCTACACCTTC
CASSEALPGPPYGYTF
>15|TRBJ1-1|NA|TRBD1|TRBV7-9
TGTGCCAGCAGCTCGCCACGGACAGGGAACACTGAAGCTTTCTTT
CASSSPRTGNTEAFF
>13|TRBJ1-5|NA|NA|TRBV10-3
TGTGCCATCAGGCCCTGGGCCGATCAGCCCCAGCATTTT
CAIRPWADQPQHF
>13|TRBJ2-7|NA|NA|TRBV5-6
TGTGCCAGCAGCTTTGCCGCCCAGATGGAGCAGTACTTC
CASSFAAQMEQYF
>16|TRBJ2-1|NA|TRBD2|TRBV19
TGTGCCAGTAGTACGTTTGGGACTAGCGGAGAGAATGAGCAGTTCTTC
CASSTFGTSGENEQFF
>11|TRBJ1-2|NA|NA|TRBV6-5
TGTGCCAGCACCGACAACTATGGCTACACCTTC
CASTDNYGYTF
>15|TRBJ1-1|NA|NA|TRBV5-1
TGCGCCAGCAGATTTAGACAGGCCCTGAACACTGAAGCTTTCTTT
CASRFRQALNTEAFF
>16|TRBJ1-6|NA|NA|TRBV5-6
TGTGCCAGCAGCTTGGCCCCACGCCCCAGCGGTTCACCCCTCCACTTT
CASSLAPRPSGSPLHF
>12|TRBJ2-7|NA|NA|TRBV4-1
TGCGCCAGCAGCCAAAGTAGGTCCGAGCAGTACTTC
CASSQSRSEQYF
>16|TRBJ2-2|NA|NA|TRBV6-6
TGTGCCAGCAGTTACTTCCCCAGGGCGAACACCGGGGAGCTGTTTTTT
CASSYFPRANTGELFF
>11|TRBJ1-3|NA|NA|TRBV6-1
TGTGCCAGCGGGAGGGATACCACCATATATTTT
CASGRDTTIYF
>17|TRBJ1-4|once|TRBD1|TRBV19
TGTGCCAGTAGCACCCGACTCCGACAGGGTGGGAATGAAAAACTGTTTTTT
CASSTRLRQGGNEKLFF
>12|TRBJ2-5|NA|NA|TRBV14
TGTGCCAGCAGCCAATATACCGCGACCCAGTACTTC
CASSQYTATQYF
>15|TRBJ2-7|NA|NA|TRBV12-1
TGTGCCAGCAGCTGCGGACAGGGAGTGGGATACGAGCAGTACTTC
CASSCGQGVGYEQYF
>13|TRBJ1-2|NA|NA|TRBV28
TGTGCCAGCAGAGACGGGACTCATAATGGCTACACCTTC
CASRDGTHNGYTF
>12|TRBJ2-3|NA|NA|TRBV9
TGTGCCAGCAACAGCGGCACAGATACGCAGTATTTT
CASNSGTDTQYF